Listed below are T cell receptor beta chains from one sample, sequenced in a study of CD8 T cells in Susac syndrome. One entry per CDR3 protein results from TCRdb running MiXCR on the immunoSEQ multiplex PCR reads. Altogether 150,000 to 200,000 distinct CDR3 sequences are present, just under 95% being singletons, with the ten largest covering 0.085% to 0.1%. The sample comprised CD4+ T cells from PBMCs. The receptors stem from a human donor with Susac syndrome. Both conserved end residues are part of each CDR3. Each record gives: V gene, CDR3 length, J gene, D gene, clone size, CDR3 protein, CDR3 DNA. The D gene is left open where the match is weak. A clone size is listed for some rows: how often the clone was seen (once, few, many), or a class if it is expanded.

V: TRBV30; length: 13; J: TRBJ1-1; D: .; size: .; CDR3: CAWRESPNTEAFF; DNA: TGTGCCTGGAGAGAAAGTCCGAACACTGAAGCTTTCTTT
V: TRBV6-6; length: 16; J: TRBJ1-5; D: .; size: .; CDR3: CASILQGAGSNQPQHF; DNA: TGTGCCAGCATCTTACAGGGAGCGGGCAGCAATCAGCCCCAGCATTTT
V: TRBV27; length: 14; J: TRBJ2-7; D: TRBD1; size: once; CDR3: CASSLGTGPYEQYF; DNA: TGTGCCAGCAGTTTAGGGACAGGTCCCTACGAGCAGTACTTC
V: TRBV7-2; length: 13; J: TRBJ1-1; D: .; size: .; CDR3: CASSGGGMTEAFF; DNA: TGTGCCAGCAGCGGGGGAGGAATGACTGAAGCTTTCTTT
V: TRBV29-1; length: 16; J: TRBJ2-1; D: .; size: few; CDR3: CSSDEVAAISYNEQFF; DNA: TGCAGCTCCGACGAGGTAGCTGCAATCTCCTACAATGAGCAGTTCTTC
V: TRBV20-1; length: 12; J: TRBJ2-1; D: TRBD2; size: once; CDR3: CSAWGLAGEQFF; DNA: TGCAGTGCTTGGGGACTAGCGGGTGAGCAGTTCTTC
V: TRBV11-2; length: 11; J: TRBJ2-1; D: .; size: .; CDR3: CASRTSNEQFF; DNA: TGTGCCAGCAGGACTAGCAATGAGCAGTTCTTC
V: TRBV5-1; length: 15; J: TRBJ2-2; D: .; size: .; CDR3: CASSRRKGSTGELFF; DNA: TGCGCCAGCAGCCGCCGGAAGGGGAGCACCGGGGAGCTGTTTTTT
V: TRBV13; length: 12; J: TRBJ2-3; D: .; size: few; CDR3: CASSLEGDTQYF; DNA: TGTGCCAGCAGCTTAGAGGGAGATACGCAGTATTTT
V: TRBV14; length: 18; J: TRBJ1-1; D: .; size: .; CDR3: CASSQLQLADYSHTEAFF; DNA: TGTGCCAGCAGCCAACTTCAACTGGCCGACTACTCTCACACTGAAGCTTTCTTT
V: TRBV5-6; length: 13; J: TRBJ1-1; D: .; size: .; CDR3: CASSFYRNTEAFF; DNA: TGTGCCAGCAGCTTCTACAGGAACACTGAAGCTTTCTTT
V: TRBV9; length: 17; J: TRBJ2-3; D: TRBD2; size: .; CDR3: CASSAGTSGGRTDTQYF; DNA: TGTGCCAGCAGCGCGGGGACTAGCGGGGGACGCACAGATACGCAGTATTTT
V: TRBV15; length: 12; J: TRBJ2-1; D: .; size: .; CDR3: CATSRGWDEQFF; DNA: TGTGCCACCAGCAGAGGATGGGATGAGCAGTTCTTC
V: TRBV20-1; length: 12; J: TRBJ2-7; D: .; size: .; CDR3: CSAREPLAEQYF; DNA: TGCAGTGCTAGGGAACCTTTAGCCGAGCAGTACTTC
V: TRBV7-9; length: 16; J: TRBJ2-1; D: TRBD1; size: .; CDR3: CASSSDRASSYNEQFF; DNA: TGTGCCAGCAGCTCGGACAGGGCTAGCTCCTACAATGAGCAGTTCTTC
V: TRBV29-1; length: 13; J: TRBJ2-3; D: TRBD2; size: .; CDR3: CSVGTSGGDTQYF; DNA: TGCAGCGTGGGGACTAGCGGGGGTGATACGCAGTATTTT
V: TRBV30; length: 13; J: TRBJ1-1; D: .; size: .; CDR3: CAWSAGSGTEAFF; DNA: TGTGCCTGGAGCGCAGGGTCCGGCACTGAAGCTTTCTTT
V: TRBV27; length: 13; J: TRBJ1-1; D: TRBD1; size: .; CDR3: CASSFGTGGSAFF; DNA: TGTGCCAGCAGTTTCGGGACAGGGGGTAGTGCTTTCTTT
V: TRBV30; length: 14; J: TRBJ2-5; D: .; size: .; CDR3: CAWGSIVRQETQYF; DNA: TGTGCCTGGGGTTCCATCGTTCGACAAGAGACCCAGTACTTC
V: TRBV21-1; length: 16; J: TRBJ2-2; D: .; size: .; CDR3: CASSRRRTANTGELFF; DNA: TGTGCCAGCAGCAGGCGACGGACGGCCAACACCGGGGAGCTGTTTTTT
V: TRBV3-1; length: 12; J: TRBJ2-1; D: .; size: .; CDR3: CASSQDSGEQIF; DNA: TGTGCCAGCAGCCAAGATTCCGGGGAGCAGATCTTC
V: TRBV12-3/TRBV12-4; length: 15; J: TRBJ2-1; D: TRBD1; size: .; CDR3: CASSLGTGGYNEQFF; DNA: TGTGCCAGCAGTTTAGGAACAGGGGGTTACAATGAGCAGTTCTTC
V: TRBV3-1; length: 15; J: TRBJ1-4; D: TRBD1; size: .; CDR3: CASSQVDRGFGKLFF; DNA: TGTGCCAGCAGCCAAGTAGACAGGGGCTTCGGAAAACTGTTTTTT
V: TRBV4-1; length: 14; J: TRBJ1-1; D: .; size: .; CDR3: CASSQAVSRREAFF; DNA: TGCGCCAGCAGCCAAGCGGTAAGCCGGCGTGAAGCTTTCTTT